This passage covers 25 T cell receptor beta chains from one sample sequenced in a study of preoperative IRX-2 immunotherapy in early breast cancer. Treatment described: preoperative locoregional IRX-2 cytokine immunotherapy. Libraries were prepared by immunoSEQ multiplex PCR; TCRdb keeps only in-frame clonotypes and omits some of them. The sample holds 75,000 to 100,000 clones, 70% to 90% seen once. Source: tumor tissue, taken after IRX-2 immunotherapy. The receptors here all came from a human donor with breast cancer.

The chain employs TRBV15 and TRBJ1-1; D might be TRBD1 (5 bases). Deletions cut 3 bases from V and 6 bases from J, with 17 bases between. CDR3 length: 15 amino acids. The germline CDR1 and CDR2 sequences are LNHNV and YYDKDF (reference sequence). The CDR3 loop is CATSRAGVGVAEAFF. The CDR3 DNA follows: TGTGCCACCAGCAGGGCGGGGGTCGGGGTTGCTGAAGCTTTCTTT.

CDR3 protein: CASTPMTGNTGELFF. CDR3 in DNA: TGTGCCAGTACCCCGATGACAGGGAACACCGGGGAGCTGTTTTTT. This rearrangement joins TRBV19 to TRBJ2-2; perhaps TRBD1 as D (6 bases). V was trimmed by 7 bases and J by 1 base, leaving 13 bases between them. Germline V gene data show CDR1 as LNHDA and CDR2 as SQIVND (reference sequence). This CDR3 has 15 residues.

This clone was recorded only once. V and J are TRBV9 and TRBJ1-3; D unresolved. The CDR3 length is 13 residues. The germline V gene encodes CDR1 SGDLS and CDR2 YYNGEE. Between the trimmed V and J ends, which lost 3 bases and 6 bases, there was a span of 10 bases. The CDR3: CASSAGESNTIYF. The CDR3 DNA follows: TGTGCCAGCAGCGCAGGTGAATCAAACACCATATATTTT.

The V and J genes are TRBV30 and TRBJ2-5, with TRBD1 matching 8 bases. In germline, CDR1 is GTSNPN, CDR2 SVGIG (reference sequence). CDR3 length: 13 amino acids. With 2 bases clipped from V and 5 bases from J, the junction kept 4 bases outside the gene matches. The chain's CDR3 is CAWSKTGVETQYF. As DNA, the CDR3 is TGTGCCTGGAGTAAGACAGGGGTTGAGACCCAGTACTTC. The full variable domain, rest sourced from reference TRBV30 and TRBJ2-5, is SQTIHQWPATLVQPVGSPLSLECTVEGTSNPNLYWYRQAAGRGLQLLFYSVGIGQISSEVPQNLSASRPQDRQFILSSKKLLLSDSGFYLCAWSKTGVETQYFGPGTRLLVL.

The chain links TRBV28 to TRBJ1-4; maybe TRBD1 (6 bases). Deletions cut 5 bases from V and 8 bases from J, with 18 bases between. Per germline, CDR1 MDHEN and CDR2 SYDVKM. CDR3 length: 15 amino acids. The DNA for the CDR3 is TGTGCCAGCAGTGGGGAGGGGGGGATATTGGAAAAACTGTTTTTT. This translates into CASSGEGGILEKLFF.

In this sample, this clone turned up a few times. CDR3 sequence: CASSGTGATDTQYF. The CDR3 DNA reads as TGTGCCAGCTCCGGGACAGGGGCCACAGATACGCAGTATTTT. V and J are TRBV18 and TRBJ2-3; TRBD1 aligns across 10 bases. The CDR3 runs 14 residues. V lost 6 bases to trimming and J lost 2 bases; unmatched junction nucleotides: 2. Germline CDR1 reads KGHSH; CDR2 reads LQKENI.

This sequence joins TRBV6-8 and TRBJ2-2; 8 bases agree with TRBD2. Unmatched junction bases numbered 7, after V lost 10 bases and J lost 3 bases. Germline CDR1 reads MNHGY; CDR2 reads SAAAGT. The CDR3 is 14 residues long. The CDR3 DNA sequence: TGTGCCACCTCTAGCGGGTGGGACACCGGGGAGCTGTTTTTT. Translating it yields CATSSGWDTGELFF.

The chain joins TRBV30 to TRBJ1-1, with D perhaps TRBD1 (5 bases). The V end was cut by 5 bases, the J end by 5 bases, with 21 bases between. The germline gives CDR1 GTSNPN, CDR2 SVGIG (reference sequence). The CDR3 runs to 15 residues. CDR3 coding DNA: TGTGCCTGGGGATCCGGGACCCTCGGGAGGACTGAAGCTTTCTTT. Protein product: CAWGSGTLGRTEAFF.

In regard to this clone: At one end, the junction sequence differs from germline, possibly due to a read error. The chain's CDR3 is CASSPGSGTGNQLQHF. The CDR3 nucleotides read TGTGCCAGTAGTCCAGGGAGTGGGACAGGGAATCAGCTCCAGCATTTT. J is TRBJ1-5 and V is TRBV19, with 9 bases that match TRBD1. From germline, CDR1 is LNHDA and CDR2 SQIVND (reference sequence). The CDR3 totals 16 residues.

The table lists this clone with a count of one. The chain is built from TRBV19 and TRBJ1-1; no definite D call. This CDR3 comprises 15 residues. The germline V and J ends were trimmed by 7 bases and 3 bases, with 18 bases remaining between them. The germline V gene has CDR1 LNHDA and CDR2 SQIVND (reference sequence). CDR3 protein: CASTSRGNGYTEAFF. Written as DNA, the CDR3 is TGTGCCAGTACCAGTCGTGGGAACGGGTACACTGAAGCTTTCTTT.

The gene calls are TRBV6-8 and TRBJ2-7; 9 nucleotides line up with TRBD1. Germline values: CDR1 MNHGY, CDR2 SAAAGT. V lost 5 bases and J lost 3; bases outside the gene matches: 5. The CDR3 runs 14 residues. DNA of the CDR3: TGTGCCAGCAGTCCACCGACAGGGGGCTACGAGCAGTACTTC. Translating gives CASSPPTGGYEQYF.

In this sample, this clone turned up once. V is TRBV15 and J is TRBJ1-1; no reliable D call. This CDR3 is built from 15 residues. Looked up from germline, CDR1 is LNHNV and CDR2 is YYDKDF (reference sequence). Trimming cost V 2 bases and J 1 base, with 11 bases left between them. CDR3 DNA: TGTGCCACCAGCAGACCCATTGGTGCGAACACTGAAGCTTTCTTT. Protein: CATSRPIGANTEAFF.

Points on this clone: The germline gene is not matched at one end of the junction; a read error may be the cause. The chain is built from TRBV6-8 and TRBJ1-2; D possibly corresponds to TRBD1 (6 bases). The CDR3 consists of 13 residues. CDR1 and CDR2 (germline): MNHGY, SAAAGT. As DNA, the CDR3 is TGTGCCATCAGTGCTGGGACATTGGATGGCTACACCTTC. Translation: CAISAGTLDGYTF.

J is TRBJ2-5 and V is TRBV19; tentative D call: TRBD1 (6 bases). Trimming removed 3 bases from V and 5 bases from J, with 10 bases in between. Germline loops: CDR1 LNHDA, CDR2 SQIVND (reference sequence). The CDR3 loop spans 13 amino acids. This CDR3 reads CASSIRGSETQYF. In DNA form, the CDR3 reads TGTGCCAGTAGTATCAGGGGTTCGGAGACCCAGTACTTC.

The chain recombines TRBV5-1 with TRBJ2-1; 8 bases are shared with TRBD2. The trim removed 3 bases at V and 0 bases at J, leaving 8 bases unmatched. There are 17 residues in the CDR3. CDR1 and CDR2 (germline): SGHRS, YFSETQ. The CDR3, as DNA: TGCGCCAGCAGCTCAAACCCGGGGGGGAGCTCCTACAATGAGCAGTTCTTC. It yields the protein CASSSNPGGSSYNEQFF.

V usage is TRBV19 and J usage is TRBJ2-1, with D unresolved. V shed 1 base and J shed 6 bases, with 7 bases lying between them. The CDR3 length is 13 residues. Germline values: CDR1 LNHDA, CDR2 SQIVND (reference sequence). In DNA form, the CDR3 reads TGTGCCAGTAGTATAGCGCTAGTCAATGAGCAGTTCTTC. Translating it yields CASSIALVNEQFF.

CDR3 region: CASSQAGTGGSGGYTF. In nucleotides, the CDR3 is TGTGCCAGCAGCCAAGCCGGGACAGGGGGCTCGGGGGGCTACACCTTC. The chain has TRBV16 and TRBJ1-2; 12 nucleotides align to TRBD1. Germline CDR1 and CDR2: KGHSY and FQNENV. With 2 bases clipped from V and 8 bases from J, the junction kept 9 bases outside the gene matches. This CDR3 comprises 16 residues.

The rearrangement joins TRBV5-1 to TRBJ2-2; TRBD2 aligns across 7 bases. Germline assignment: CDR1 SGHRS and CDR2 YFSETQ. This CDR3 has 16 residues. J lost 6 bases, V lost 0 bases, and 8 bases had no gene match. The CDR3 reads CASSLESGTRSGELFF. The CDR3 nucleotides read TGCGCCAGCAGCTTGGAAAGCGGGACCAGGTCCGGGGAGCTGTTTTTT.

The chain employs TRBV7-1 and TRBJ2-7; 10 positions agree with TRBD1. TRBV7-1 is known as an ORF, though its function is uncertain. The V segment lost 4 bases and the J segment 2 bases; nucleotides outside the gene matches: 5. The CDR3 has 15 amino acids. The CDR3 nucleotides are TGTGCCAGCAGCTTAGCGGGACAGGGGACCTACGAGCAGTACTTC. Its protein product is CASSLAGQGTYEQYF.

The CDR3 DNA reads as TGTGCCAGCGCGACCGGGACAGGGAACACCGGGGAGCTGTTTTTT. It translates to CASATGTGNTGELFF. The chain carries TRBV19 and TRBJ2-2, with 8 positions matching TRBD1. The CDR3 runs to 15 residues. Germline CDR1 reads LNHDA; CDR2 reads SQIVND (reference sequence). Trimming at V came to 9 bases and at J to 1 base, leaving 7 bases not matched to a gene.

The sample holds one count of this clone. The DNA for the CDR3 is TGTGCCAGTAGTGCCTCCGGGACAGGGGGCGTAGAGCAGTACTTC. Translating gives CASSASGTGGVEQYF. This chain uses TRBV19 with TRBJ2-7, with 12 bases aligning to TRBD1. Trimming took 5 bases from V and 7 from J; bases not matched to a gene: 9. The length of the CDR3 is 15 residues. CDR1 LNHDA and CDR2 SQIVND come from the germline V gene (reference sequence).

V gene TRBV5-1 combines with J gene TRBJ1-6, with unresolved D. V gave up 5 bases and J gave up 13 bases, with 22 bases separating them. The CDR3 covers 15 residues. CDR1 and CDR2 from the germline V gene are SGHRS and YFSETQ. CDR3 nucleotides: TGCGCCAGCAGAGGAACTGTCGCCGTCCCTGGGCCCCTCCACTTT. Its translation: CASRGTVAVPGPLHF.

CDR3 DNA: TGTGCCAGCAGCTCTAGAAAGGGCGGTTCGACCGGGGAGCTGTTTTTT. Translation: CASSSRKGGSTGELFF. The chain uses TRBV11-3 and TRBJ2-2, with unresolved D. CDR3 length: 16 residues. The V gene lost 4 bases and the J gene lost 5 bases, with 17 bases spanning the gap. Germline V lookup: CDR1 SGHNT, CDR2 YENEEA.

V usage is TRBV19 and J usage is TRBJ2-1; D perhaps matches TRBD1 (5 bases). V was pared by 7 bases and J by 6 bases, with 13 bases between. Germline CDR1 and CDR2: LNHDA and SQIVND (reference sequence). This CDR3 spans 13 amino acids. The CDR3 is CASKRGNTNEQFF. Here the CDR3 DNA reads TGTGCCAGTAAAAGGGGAAATACCAATGAGCAGTTCTTC.

J is TRBJ2-3 and V is TRBV11-3, with D possibly being TRBD1 (6 bases). Germline CDR1 and CDR2: SGHNT and YENEEA. Trimming shortened V by 7 bases and J by 3 bases, and 14 bases separated the two germline ends. This CDR3 contains 14 residues. This CDR3 reads CASTDRTVTDTQYF. CDR3 nucleotide sequence: TGTGCCAGCACCGATAGGACAGTTACAGATACGCAGTATTTT.